One and the same sample provided the 13 T cell receptor beta chains below, sequenced in a study of Graves' ophthalmopathy and Graves' hyperthyroidism. TCR beta CDR3 regions were amplified from RNA transcripts. Scientists carried out first-round RT-PCR using HTBI primers and then a second-round multiplex PCR. MiXCR was run by TCRdb on the multiplex PCR reads, yielding one entry per CDR3 protein. The sample contains about 220,000 distinct CDR3 sequences, 20% to 25% of which appear only once. Sequencing was performed on peripheral blood. The receptors derive from a woman in her 50s with Graves' ophthalmopathy.

This clonotype appeared a single time. A much more abundant neighbour one base away suggests this may be a read error. V gene TRBV4-2 combines with J gene TRBJ1-1; D call uncertain. This CDR3 has 16 residues. In germline, CDR1 is LGHNA, CDR2 YNFKEQ. Trimming cost V 3 bases and J 2 bases, with 16 bases left between them. CDR3 residues: CASSQAATEVNTEAFF. In DNA form, the CDR3 reads TGTGCCAGCAGCCAGGCCGCCACGGAGGTTAACACTGAAGCTTTCTTT.

This clonotype was counted many times. The chain couples TRBV11-1 to TRBJ1-1; no firm D call. CDR3 length equals 15 residues. Trimming pared 1 base from V and 2 bases from J, leaving 11 bases between. The germline V gene encodes CDR1 SGHAT and CDR2 FQDESV (reference sequence). CDR3 sequence (DNA): TGTGCCAGCAGCTTAGTGGGCCGGATAAACACTGAAGCTTTCTTT. It yields the protein CASSLVGRINTEAFF.

This clonotype was found many times. V usage is TRBV19 and J usage is TRBJ2-7; no reliable D call. Per the germline V gene, CDR1 is LNHDA and CDR2 is SQIVND (reference sequence). The CDR3 loop spans 14 amino acids. V dropped 6 bases and J dropped 0 bases, with 12 bases sitting between them. CDR3 DNA: TGTGCCAGTAGAGACGGACGGAGCTCCTACGAGCAGTACTTC. Translating gives CASRDGRSSYEQYF.

In this sample, this clonotype turned up many times. The V gene is TRBV18, the J gene TRBJ1-5, with D hard to call. The germline V and J ends were trimmed by 3 bases and 2 bases, with 5 bases remaining between them. This CDR3 contains 13 residues. Germline-derived CDR1 and CDR2 are KGHSH and LQKENI. The CDR3 is CASSPNRNQPQHF. The CDR3 DNA follows: TGTGCCAGCTCACCGAACCGCAATCAGCCCCAGCATTTT.

In this sample, this clonotype turned up a few times. The conserved phenylalanine or tryptophan is not found at the CDR3 terminus, so this likely reflects a read error. The chain couples TRBV5-1 to TRBJ1-1; possibly TRBD1 for D (6 bases). The CDR3 runs to 14 residues. The germline V and J ends were trimmed by 0 bases and 2 bases, with 8 bases remaining between them. From germline, CDR1 is SGHRS and CDR2 YFSETQ. The CDR3 region is CASSLAQGNTEAFL. CDR3 sequence (DNA): TGCGCCAGCAGCTTGGCACAGGGTAACACTGAAGCTTTCCTT.

This clonotype was found a few times. The chain joins TRBV6-2 or TRBV6-3 to TRBJ1-1, with D tentatively TRBD1 (6 bases). Germline V gene sequence: CDR1 MNHEY, CDR2 SVGEGT. The CDR3 contains 16 residues. Trimming pared 2 bases from V and 4 bases from J, leaving 17 bases between. The CDR3 protein is CASSYGGTTVSTEAFF. The CDR3 DNA is TGTGCCAGCAGTTACGGCGGGACAACCGTTAGCACTGAAGCTTTCTTT.

This clonotype was found many times. This chain uses TRBV19 with TRBJ1-4; TRBD1 matches at 7 bases. Unmatched junction bases numbered 7, after V lost 5 bases and J lost 4 bases. CDR3 length: 15 residues. The V gene's germline CDR1 is LNHDA and CDR2 SQIVND (reference sequence). CDR3 nucleotide sequence: TGTGCCAGTAGTCCCAAGGGACAGCTTAATGAAAAACTGTTTTTT. Residues: CASSPKGQLNEKLFF.

The rearrangement joins TRBV19 to TRBJ1-5; unclear D gene. The CDR3 runs 16 residues. The V end lost 6 bases, the J end lost 2 bases, and 17 bases lay between the germline ends. The germline gives CDR1 LNHDA, CDR2 SQIVND (reference sequence). In nucleotides, the CDR3 is TGTGCCAGTAGCATACCTGGGTGGGCGGGCAATCAGCCCCAGCATTTT. As protein: CASSIPGWAGNQPQHF.

This clonotype occurred many times. The rearrangement joins TRBV24-1 to TRBJ2-6; D could derive from TRBD1 or TRBD2 (5 bases each). V was shortened by 4 bases and J by 0 bases, with 15 bases between the two germline ends. Germline V gene lookup returns CDR1 KGHDR and CDR2 SFDVKD. The CDR3 loop spans 18 amino acids. The DNA for the CDR3 is TGTGCCACCAGTGACGGGACGGCCCAGGTCTCTGGGGCCAACGTCCTGACTTTC. It translates to CATSDGTAQVSGANVLTF.

The sample holds many counts of this clonotype. This chain connects TRBV19 to TRBJ2-7; either TRBD1 or TRBD2 may supply D (6 bases each). CDR1 and CDR2 from the germline V gene are LNHDA and SQIVND (reference sequence). V gave up 4 bases and J gave up 2 bases, with 15 bases separating them. The CDR3 length is 15 residues. The CDR3 sequence: CASSTSYGGPYEQYF. The CDR3 DNA sequence: TGTGCCAGTAGTACGTCCTACGGGGGCCCCTACGAGCAGTACTTC.

This clonotype was detected many times. This chain uses TRBV6-1 with TRBJ2-6; no firm D call. Deletions cut 7 bases from V and 0 bases from J, with 4 bases between. Germline CDR1 MNHNS, CDR2 SASEGT. The CDR3 spans 13 residues. The CDR3 DNA reads TGTGCCAGCACCGACTCTGGGGCCAACGTCCTGACTTTC. Its protein product is CASTDSGANVLTF.

This clonotype came up many times. V usage is TRBV11-2 and J usage is TRBJ2-7; D not certain. Germline V lookup: CDR1 SGHAT, CDR2 FQNNGV. With 8 bases removed from V and 2 bases from J, the gap between germline ends came to 19 bases. There are 15 residues in the CDR3. The CDR3: CASGPSTRSTYEQYF. The CDR3 bases are TGTGCCAGCGGACCCTCGACTCGTTCTACCTACGAGCAGTACTTC.

This clonotype was seen a handful of times. The CDR3: CASSQDRAGPRGNTIYF. In nucleotides, the CDR3 is TGTGCCAGCAGCCAAGATCGCGCAGGGCCCCGTGGAAACACCATATATTTT. V usage is TRBV14 and J usage is TRBJ1-3, with D tentatively TRBD1 (5 bases). Germline V gives CDR1 SGHDN, CDR2 FVKESK. V shed 0 bases and J shed 3 bases, with 15 bases lying between them. The CDR3 runs to 17 residues.